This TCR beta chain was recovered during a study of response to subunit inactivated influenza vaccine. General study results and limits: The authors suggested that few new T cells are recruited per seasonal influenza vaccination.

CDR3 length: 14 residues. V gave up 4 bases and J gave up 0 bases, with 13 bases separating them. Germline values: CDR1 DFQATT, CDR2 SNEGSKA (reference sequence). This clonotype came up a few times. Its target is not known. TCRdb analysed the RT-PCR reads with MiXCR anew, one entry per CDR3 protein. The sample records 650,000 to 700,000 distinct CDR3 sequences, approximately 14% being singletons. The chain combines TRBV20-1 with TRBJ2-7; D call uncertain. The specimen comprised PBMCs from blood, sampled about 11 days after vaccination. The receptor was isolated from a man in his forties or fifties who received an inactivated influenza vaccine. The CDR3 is CSATKDGFSYEQYF. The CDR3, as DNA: TGCAGTGCTACCAAGGACGGATTCTCCTACGAGCAGTACTTC.